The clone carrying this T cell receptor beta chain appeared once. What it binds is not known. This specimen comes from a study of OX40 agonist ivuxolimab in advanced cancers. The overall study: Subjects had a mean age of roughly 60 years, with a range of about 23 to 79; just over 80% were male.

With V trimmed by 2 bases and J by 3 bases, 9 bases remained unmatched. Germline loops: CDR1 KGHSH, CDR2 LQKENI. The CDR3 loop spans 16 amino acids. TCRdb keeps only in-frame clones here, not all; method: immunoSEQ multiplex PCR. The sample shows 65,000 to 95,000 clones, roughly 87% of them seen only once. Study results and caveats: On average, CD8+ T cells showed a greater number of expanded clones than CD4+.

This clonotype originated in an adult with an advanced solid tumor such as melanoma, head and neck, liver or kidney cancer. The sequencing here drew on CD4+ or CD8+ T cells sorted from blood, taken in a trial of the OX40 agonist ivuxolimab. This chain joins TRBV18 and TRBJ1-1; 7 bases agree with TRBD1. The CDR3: CASSPFKTGMDTEAFF. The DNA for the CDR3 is TGTGCCAGCTCACCATTTAAGACAGGGATGGACACTGAAGCTTTCTTT.